This is a list of T cell receptor beta chains from one sample in a study of CD8 T cells in Susac syndrome. MiXCR, run by TCRdb on the immunoSEQ multiplex PCR reads, gives a single entry per CDR3 protein. Here the sample spans some 130,000 distinct CDR3 sequences, over 90% being singletons. The sequenced material came from CD8+ T cells from PBMCs. The source of these receptors is a human donor with Susac syndrome. CDR3s include the opening cysteine and the closing phenylalanine or tryptophan. The D gene is left open where the match is weak. Not all rows give a size; the values are once, few, many and, for expanded clones, a class.

TRBV11-2,TRBJ2-1,NA,17,NA,CASSLAGPGSSYNEQFF,TGTGCCAGCAGCTTAGCTGGGCCCGGGAGCTCCTACAATGAGCAGTTCTTC
TRBV29-1,TRBJ2-1,TRBD1,13,NA,CSVETGEDNEQFF,TGCAGCGTTGAGACAGGGGAGGACAATGAGCAGTTCTTC
TRBV11-2,TRBJ2-3,TRBD1,12,NA,CASRPGGDTQYF,TGTGCCAGCAGGCCAGGGGGTGATACGCAGTATTTT
TRBV5-1,TRBJ1-5,NA,15,NA,CASSLGGSRYQPQHF,TGCGCCAGCAGCTTGGGAGGCAGTAGGTATCAGCCCCAGCATTTT
TRBV20-1,TRBJ2-1,NA,14,NA,CSASDGSSYNEQFF,TGCAGTGCTAGTGACGGGAGCTCCTACAATGAGCAGTTCTTC
TRBV28,TRBJ2-7,NA,14,NA,CASSFGVGPYEQYF,TGTGCCAGCAGTTTCGGGGTAGGCCCCTACGAGCAGTACTTC
TRBV28,TRBJ2-1,NA,10,NA,CASSFREQFF,TGTGCCAGCAGTTTCCGGGAGCAGTTCTTC
TRBV6-6,TRBJ1-3,NA,16,once,CASSHLVGDSGNTIYF,TGTGCCAGCAGTCACCTGGTGGGGGACTCTGGAAACACCATATATTTT
TRBV9,TRBJ2-1,NA,12,NA,CASSVDGDEQFF,TGTGCCAGCAGCGTTGACGGCGATGAGCAGTTCTTC
TRBV6-4,TRBJ1-2,TRBD1,15,NA,CASSDTYRGNYGYTF,TGTGCCAGCAGTGACACTTACAGGGGAAACTATGGCTACACCTTC
TRBV28,TRBJ2-5,NA,13,NA,CASSIQTSETQYF,TGTGCCAGCAGTATCCAAACTAGCGAGACCCAGTACTTC
TRBV19,TRBJ1-1,NA,15,NA,CASSWVLQGATEAFF,TGTGCCAGTAGTTGGGTTCTACAGGGTGCCACTGAAGCTTTCTTT
TRBV27,TRBJ2-1,NA,13,NA,CASLGDSYNEQFF,TGTGCCAGCTTGGGGGACTCGTACAATGAGCAGTTCTTC
TRBV25-1,TRBJ2-7,NA,14,NA,CASSEGTGDYEQYF,TGTGCCAGCAGTGAGGGAACAGGAGACTACGAGCAGTACTTC
TRBV19,TRBJ2-1,TRBD2,15,NA,CASRGENSGSHEQFF,TGTGCCAGTAGGGGGGAGAATAGCGGGAGTCATGAGCAGTTCTTC